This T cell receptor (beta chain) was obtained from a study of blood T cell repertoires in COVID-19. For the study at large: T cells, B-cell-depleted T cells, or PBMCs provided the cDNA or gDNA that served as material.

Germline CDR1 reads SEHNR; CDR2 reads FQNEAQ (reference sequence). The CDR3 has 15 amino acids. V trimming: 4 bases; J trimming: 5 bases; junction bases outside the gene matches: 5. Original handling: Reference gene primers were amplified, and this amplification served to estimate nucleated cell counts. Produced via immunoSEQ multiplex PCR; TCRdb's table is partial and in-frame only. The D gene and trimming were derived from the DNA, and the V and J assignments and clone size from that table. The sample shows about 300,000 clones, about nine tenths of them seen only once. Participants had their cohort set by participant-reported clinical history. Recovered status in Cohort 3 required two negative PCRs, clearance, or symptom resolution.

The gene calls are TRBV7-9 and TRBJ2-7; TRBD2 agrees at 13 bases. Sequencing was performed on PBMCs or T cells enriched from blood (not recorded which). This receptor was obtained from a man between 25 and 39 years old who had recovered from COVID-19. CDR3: CASSSLAGGYHEQYF. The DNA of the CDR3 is TGTGCCAGCAGCTCACTAGCGGGAGGGTACCACGAGCAGTACTTC.